The 21 T cell receptor beta chains below all came from one sample that was sequenced in a study of T cell responses to AZD1222 COVID-19 vaccine (dated by TCRdb to about 2021). Per the publication, the time point label means: baseline before first vaccination. Preparation of the library involved the immunoSEQ multiplex PCR assay. TCRdb holds this immuneACCESS table with in-frame rearrangements only. Some clones are missing; in checked studies, unresolved V genes explain under half, and the rest has no known cause. The sample table holds some 130,000 clones, of which 75% to 90% were seen once. The ten largest clones capture around 2.4% of the sample. The material sequenced was peripheral blood, taken on day 0 of AZD1222 vaccination. The receptors shown here come from an adult in good health.

V gene TRBV3-1 (or the pseudogene TRBV3-2) combines with J gene TRBJ1-2; tentative D call: TRBD1 (5 bases). In germline, CDR1 is LGHDT, CDR2 YNNKEL (reference sequence). V lost 5 bases, J lost 4 bases, and 17 bases lay in between. The CDR3 extends over 15 amino acids. CDR3 nucleotides: TGTGCCAGCAGCTTCGATGCAGCGGGGGGCTATGGCTACACCTTC. Encoded protein: CASSFDAAGGYGYTF.

This chain links TRBV12-3 or TRBV12-4 with TRBJ2-7; D possibly corresponds to TRBD2 (6 bases). The CDR3 runs 13 residues. V was pared by 4 bases and J by 9 bases, with 16 bases between. In DNA form, the CDR3 reads TGTGCCAGCAGTTGGGACTCGGTGGTCGGGCAGTACTTC. As protein: CASSWDSVVGQYF.

This chain uses TRBV28 with TRBJ1-3, with D hard to call. V dropped 4 bases and J dropped 1 base, with 11 bases sitting between them. The CDR3 loop spans 15 amino acids. Germline V gene sequence: CDR1 MDHEN, CDR2 SYDVKM. In DNA form, the CDR3 reads TGTGCCAGCAGTTCGCGGTTAGGATCTGGAAACACCATATATTTT. It yields the protein CASSSRLGSGNTIYF.

The V gene is TRBV28, the J gene TRBJ2-7, with 8 nucleotides matching TRBD1. Looked up from germline, CDR1 is MDHEN and CDR2 is SYDVKM. The J segment lost 9 bases and the V segment lost 1 base, leaving 11 bases of the junction unmatched. There are 15 residues in the CDR3. The CDR3: CASSLSIGQGPRQYF. The CDR3 DNA follows: TGTGCCAGCAGTTTATCCATCGGACAGGGCCCGAGGCAGTACTTC.

This chain joins TRBV5-4 and TRBJ1-6; TRBD1 matches 11 bases. With 5 bases clipped from V and 1 base from J, the junction kept 8 bases outside the gene matches. CDR3 length: 18 residues. CDR1 is SGHNT and CDR2 is YYREEE in the germline V gene (reference sequence). The CDR3 bases are TGTGCCAGCAGTAAACGGACAGGGGGCTTGTCCTATAATTCACCCCTCCACTTT. It yields the protein CASSKRTGGLSYNSPLHF. The entire variable domain, with the rest obtained from reference TRBV5-4 and TRBJ1-6, is as follows: ETGVTQSPTHLIKTRGQQVTLRCSSQSGHNTVSWYQQALGQGPQFIFQYYREEENGRGNFPPRFSGLQFPNYSSELNVNALELDDSALYLCASSKRTGGLSYNSPLHFGNGTRLTVT.

This clone was observed a single time. The V and J genes are TRBV6-2 or TRBV6-3 and TRBJ1-5, with TRBD1 matching 11 bases. The V and J ends lost 3 bases and 4 bases, in that order; junction bases with no gene match: 8. Germline CDR1 and CDR2: MNHEY and SVGEGT. The CDR3 is made up of 17 amino acids. CDR3 loop: CASSYSLGQGDNQPQHF. CDR3 nucleotide sequence: TGTGCCAGCAGTTATTCCTTGGGACAGGGGGATAATCAGCCCCAGCATTTT.

V is TRBV19 and J is TRBJ1-1; tentative D call: TRBD1 (5 bases). The CDR3 has 14 residues. The germline V gene has CDR1 LNHDA and CDR2 SQIVND (reference sequence). Trimming removed 4 bases from V and 0 bases from J, with 9 bases in between. CDR3 residues: CASSTRDLNTEAFF. The CDR3 bases are TGTGCCAGTAGTACCAGGGACCTGAACACTGAAGCTTTCTTT.

The V call is TRBV25-1, the J call TRBJ2-1; D gene uncertain. The CDR3 covers 11 residues. In germline, CDR1 is MGHDK, CDR2 SYGVNS. Trimming cost V 7 bases and J 12 bases, with 13 bases left between them. The CDR3, as DNA: TGTGCCAGCAAAAAAGTAGTCGGGCAGTTCTTC. It translates to CASKKVVGQFF.

This clone was observed a handful of times. DNA for the CDR3: TGTGCCAGCAGCTTGCGTGAAAGGGGCTCTGGAAACACCATATATTTT. Its translation is CASSLRERGSGNTIYF. The genes are TRBV5-6 and TRBJ1-3; D might be TRBD1 (5 bases). This CDR3 is built from 16 residues. V lost 1 base and J lost 0, with 11 bases in between. Germline values: CDR1 SGHDT, CDR2 YYEEEE.

The gene calls are TRBV30 and TRBJ2-2; unclear D gene. Germline CDR1 is GTSNPN and CDR2 is SVGIG (reference sequence). V dropped 5 bases and J dropped 3 bases, with 10 bases sitting between them. The CDR3 runs 13 residues. The CDR3 sequence is CAWPPKDTGELFF. The CDR3 bases are TGTGCCTGGCCCCCAAAGGACACCGGGGAGCTGTTTTTT.

The chain couples TRBV20-1 to TRBJ2-1; 8 bases line up with TRBD2. The CDR3 runs 11 residues. V shed 3 bases, J shed 8 bases, and the junction held 0 bases outside the gene matches. Germline values: CDR1 DFQATT, CDR2 SNEGSKA (reference sequence). This CDR3 reads CSASGRDEQFF. The CDR3 nucleotides read TGCAGTGCTAGCGGGAGGGATGAGCAGTTCTTC.

The chain is built from TRBV7-9 and TRBJ2-7; a possible D gene is TRBD2 (5 bases). CDR3 size: 14 residues. The germline V gene has CDR1 SEHNR and CDR2 FQNEAQ (reference sequence). V dropped 5 bases and J dropped 9 bases, with 20 bases sitting between them. The CDR3 DNA is TGTGCCAGCAGCCGGGAACTAGAGCTTTCGGGGCAGTACTTC. It codes for CASSRELELSGQYF.

This clone has just one count. The rearrangement links TRBV28 to TRBJ1-5; 7 nucleotides align to TRBD1. Trimming cost V 5 bases and J 7 bases; bases outside gene matches: 5. CDR1 and CDR2 (germline): MDHEN, SYDVKM. The CDR3 has 13 residues. DNA for the CDR3: TGTGCCAGCAGTATGACAGGGATGCAGCCCCAGCATTTT. It is translated as CASSMTGMQPQHF.

The chain links TRBV28 to TRBJ1-3; TRBD1 is a possible D gene (5 bases). In germline, CDR1 is MDHEN, CDR2 SYDVKM. V gave up 8 bases and J gave up 4 bases, with 18 bases separating them. This CDR3 region has 15 residues. The CDR3 bases are TGTGCCAGCTCCCCGGGGGGTTCTGGCGGAAACACCATATATTTT. Its protein product is CASSPGGSGGNTIYF. The entire variable domain, with the rest obtained from reference TRBV28 and TRBJ1-3, is as follows: DVKVTQSSRYLVKRTGEKVFLECVQDMDHENMFWYRQDPGLGLRLIYFSYDVKMKEKGDIPEGYSVSREKKERFSLILESASTNQTSMYLCASSPGGSGGNTIYFGEGSWLTVV.

V gene TRBV6-5 combines with J gene TRBJ1-6; TRBD1 might be the D (5 bases). The germline gives CDR1 MNHEY, CDR2 SVGAGI. V lost 4 bases and J lost 9, with 16 bases in between. This CDR3 comprises 15 residues. As DNA, the CDR3 is TGTGCCAGCAGTTCCCGGGACGCCCGCGGTTCACCCCTCCACTTT. Translation: CASSSRDARGSPLHF.

The chain uses TRBV7-8 and TRBJ1-1, with 7 bases identical to TRBD1. The CDR3 spans 16 residues. V was pared by 5 bases and J by 0 bases, with 9 bases of the junction left unmatched. Germline V gene lookup returns CDR1 SGHVS and CDR2 FQNEAQ. CDR3 protein: CASSIRDSPLNTEAFF. As DNA, the CDR3 is TGTGCCAGCAGCATTCGGGACAGCCCATTGAACACTGAAGCTTTCTTT.

The chain recombines TRBV19 with TRBJ1-1, with D tentatively TRBD1 (5 bases). The CDR3 totals 12 residues. The ends were cut back, 5 bases at V and 8 bases at J, with 12 bases in the middle. CDR1 and CDR2 (germline): LNHDA, SQIVND (reference sequence). The chain's CDR3 is CASSGARPEAFF. CDR3 sequence (DNA): TGTGCCAGTAGTGGGGCAAGGCCCGAAGCTTTCTTT. Combining the CDR3 with reference TRBV19 and TRBJ1-1 gives the whole variable domain DGGITQSPKYLFRKEGQNVTLSCEQNLNHDAMYWYRQDPGQGLRLIYYSQIVNDFQKGDIAEGYSVSREKKESFPLTVTSAQKNPTAFYLCASSGARPEAFFGQGTRLTVV.

The V call is TRBV28, the J call TRBJ2-4; the D is unclear. Germline loops: CDR1 MDHEN, CDR2 SYDVKM. Trimming left V 6 bases short and J 0 bases short, with 12 bases between. The CDR3 sequence is 15 residues long. Written as DNA, the CDR3 is TGTGCCAGCAGAACTATGGACCTAGCCAAAAACATTCAGTACTTC. Translation gives CASRTMDLAKNIQYF.

CDR3 in amino acids: CASSPRLVRTGELFF. CDR3 sequence (DNA): TGTGCCAGCAGCCCCCGACTAGTTCGCACCGGGGAGCTGTTTTTT. V and J are TRBV3-1 (or the pseudogene TRBV3-2) and TRBJ2-2; D might be TRBD2 (6 bases). V shed 4 bases and J shed 4 bases, with 13 bases lying between them. Germline CDR1 and CDR2: LGHDT and YNNKEL (reference sequence). CDR3 length equals 15 residues.

The table lists this clone with a few counts. CDR3 loop: CAWEGDGFYGYTF. The CDR3 region has the DNA TGTGCCTGGGAGGGGGACGGGTTCTATGGCTACACCTTC. The gene calls are TRBV30 and TRBJ1-2, with D perhaps matching TRBD1 (6 bases). The germline gives CDR1 GTSNPN, CDR2 SVGIG (reference sequence). The CDR3 has 13 residues. The V end lost 5 bases, the J end lost 4 bases, and 14 bases lay between the germline ends.

The rearrangement uses TRBV6-5 and TRBJ2-2; the D gene is possibly TRBD1 (6 bases). Germline V gives CDR1 MNHEY, CDR2 SVGAGI. The CDR3 consists of 14 residues. The V and J ends lost 8 bases and 3 bases respectively, with 13 bases between them. CDR3 protein: CASGRGDYTGELFF. In nucleotides, the CDR3 is TGTGCCAGCGGCAGGGGCGATTACACCGGGGAGCTGTTTTTT.